A single sample gave rise to the 28 T cell receptor beta chains below, sequenced in a study of Ad26.COV2.S vaccination and SARS-CoV-2 variants. Clones were read by immunoSEQ multiplex PCR, and TCRdb kept only the in-frame ones, dropping some. Altogether about 350,000 clones are present, approximately 84% being singletons, with the ten largest covering less than 4%. Treatment of the sample: some 20 received Ad26.COV2.S at low or high dose, single or two shots; about 5 received placebo; per-sample allocation not given. The samples were gathered on day 63 after the first injection of vaccine or placebo. The specimen comprised peripheral blood, sampled in a trial of Ad26.COV2.S vaccine versus placebo. These receptors were taken from a person between 18 and 59 years old who received the Ad26.COV2.S COVID-19 vaccine or a placebo.

CDR3 DNA: TGTGCCAGCAGTTCGGGGCCCTATGGCTACACCTTC. This translates into CASSSGPYGYTF. The chain couples TRBV6-2 or TRBV6-3 to TRBJ1-2; D perhaps matches TRBD1 (5 bases). This CDR3 has 12 residues. Germline V gene data show CDR1 as MNHEY and CDR2 as SVGEGT. Deletions cut 4 bases from V and 4 bases from J, with 7 bases between.

This rearrangement joins TRBV5-1 to TRBJ2-2, with 9 bases lining up with TRBD1. The CDR3 is 15 amino acids. The V gene end was trimmed by 0 bases and the J gene end by 7 bases; junction bases not matched to a gene: 4. Germline V gives CDR1 SGHRS, CDR2 YFSETQ. In DNA, the CDR3 is TGCGCCAGCAGCTTGGGACAGGGGGTCTTCGGGGAGCTGTTTTTT. Protein sequence: CASSLGQGVFGELFF.

CDR3 residues: CASSNNNYGYTF. CDR3 nucleotide sequence: TGTGCCAGTAGTAACAATAACTATGGCTACACCTTC. The chain links TRBV19 to TRBJ1-2; no clear D. Germline V CDR1 and CDR2: LNHDA, SQIVND (reference sequence). The CDR3 extends over 12 amino acids. Trimming took 4 bases from V and 1 from J, leaving 4 bases between them. The full variable domain, rest sourced from reference TRBV19 and TRBJ1-2, is DGGITQSPKYLFRKEGQNVTLSCEQNLNHDAMYWYRQDPGQGLRLIYYSQIVNDFQKGDIAEGYSVSREKKESFPLTVTSAQKNPTAFYLCASSNNNYGYTFGSGTRLTVV.

This clone was found once. The chain links TRBV5-1 to TRBJ1-3; no definite D call. CDR1 and CDR2 from the germline V gene are SGHRS and YFSETQ. The CDR3 covers 14 residues. Between the trimmed V and J ends, which lost 4 bases and 0 bases, there was a span of 8 bases. CDR3 sequence: CASSTGGSGNTIYF. CDR3 DNA sequence: TGCGCCAGCAGCACGGGCGGCTCTGGAAACACCATATATTTT.

V is TRBV30 and J is TRBJ1-2, with D unclear. The CDR3 contains 10 residues. Trimming removed 8 bases from V and 4 bases from J, with 8 bases in between. Germline V lookup: CDR1 GTSNPN, CDR2 SVGIG (reference sequence). CDR3 DNA: TGTGCCATGAACCTCTATGGCTACACCTTC. This codes for CAMNLYGYTF.

The chain employs TRBV12-3 or TRBV12-4 and TRBJ2-1, with a tentative D call TRBD2 (6 bases). Trimming pared 2 bases from V and 5 bases from J, leaving 7 bases between. There are 13 residues in the CDR3. Written as DNA, the CDR3 is TGTGCCAGCAGTTTACGCGGGGACAATGAGCAGTTCTTC. It translates to CASSLRGDNEQFF.

The chain is built from TRBV13 and TRBJ2-1; D might be TRBD1 (6 bases). The germline gives CDR1 PRHDT, CDR2 FYEKMQ (reference sequence). The CDR3 sequence is 16 residues long. Trimming cost V 1 base and J 0 bases, with 10 bases left between them. CDR3 DNA: TGTGCCAGCAGCTTAGAGGGGGAGAGCTCCTACAATGAGCAGTTCTTC. Its translation is CASSLEGESSYNEQFF.

The chain links TRBV6-5 to TRBJ1-2, with 8 bases lining up with TRBD1. The CDR3 loop spans 13 amino acids. The ends lost 5 bases at V and 6 bases at J; junction bases unmatched: 5. Per germline, CDR1 MNHEY and CDR2 SVGAGI. The CDR3 DNA sequence: TGTGCCAGCAGTCCAACAGGGGGAAATGGCTACACCTTC. Translated: CASSPTGGNGYTF.

This clone was found once. The rearrangement joins TRBV11-2 to TRBJ1-1; possible D gene TRBD1, 6 bases. Germline V gene data show CDR1 as SGHAT and CDR2 as FQNNGV. V lost 2 bases and J lost 4, with 14 bases in between. The CDR3 sequence is 15 residues long. The CDR3 loop is CASSLRRGGGTEAFF. The DNA of the CDR3 is TGTGCCAGCAGCTTAAGGAGGGGGGGCGGCACTGAAGCTTTCTTT. The full variable domain, its missing parts supplied by reference TRBV11-2 and TRBJ1-1, is EAGVAQSPRYKIIEKRQSVAFWCNPISGHATLYWYQQILGQGPKLLIQFQNNGVVDDSQLPKDRFSAERLKGVDSTLKIQPAKLEDSAVYLCASSLRRGGGTEAFFGQGTRLTVV.

This chain uses TRBV9 with TRBJ2-7; D is uncertain. V shed 3 bases and J shed 2 bases, with 9 bases lying between them. Per germline, CDR1 SGDLS and CDR2 YYNGEE. The length of the CDR3 is 13 residues. The CDR3: CASSASGTYEQYF. The DNA for the CDR3 is TGTGCCAGCAGCGCATCAGGTACCTACGAGCAGTACTTC.

This sequence joins TRBV30 and TRBJ2-1; a possible D gene is TRBD2 (5 bases). The CDR3 is made up of 15 amino acids. Between the trimmed V and J ends, which lost 5 bases and 6 bases, there was a span of 20 bases. CDR1 is GTSNPN and CDR2 is SVGIG in the germline V gene (reference sequence). The CDR3 bases are TGTGCCTGGTCCGGGAAGTCCCCTTACCCCAATGAGCAGTTCTTC. Translation gives CAWSGKSPYPNEQFF.

This clone was counted only a few times. V usage is TRBV2 and J usage is TRBJ1-2, with D hard to call. The CDR3 covers 16 residues. Germline V gene data show CDR1 as SNHLY and CDR2 as FYNNEI. The ends were cut back, 5 bases at V and 5 bases at J, with 21 bases in the middle. DNA for the CDR3: TGTGCCAGCAGTCAGTCGGGCCTAAGGGTAGCATATGGCTACACCTTC. It yields the protein CASSQSGLRVAYGYTF.

The chain uses TRBV5-4 and TRBJ2-7; no reliable D call. CDR3 length equals 13 residues. Germline V gene sequence: CDR1 SGHNT, CDR2 YYREEE (reference sequence). The V gene lost 4 bases and the J gene lost 1 base, with 9 bases spanning the gap. The CDR3 DNA reads TGTGCCAGCAGCATTGGACGTTCCTACGAGCAGTACTTC. It specifies CASSIGRSYEQYF.

V gene TRBV7-2 combines with J gene TRBJ2-3; D ambiguous. The CDR3 runs 13 residues. Trimming pared 5 bases from V and 1 base from J, leaving 7 bases between. The germline V gene has CDR1 SGHTA and CDR2 FQGNSA. The CDR3 nucleotides read TGTGCCAGCAGCGACTCCCGCACAGATACGCAGTATTTT. This encodes CASSDSRTDTQYF.

This clone was detected many times. V is TRBV5-8 and J is TRBJ2-1; tentative D call: TRBD2 (6 bases). Germline V gives CDR1 SGHTS, CDR2 YDEGEE. The CDR3 has 12 amino acids. The V end lost 1 base, the J end lost 8 bases, and 7 bases lay between the germline ends. CDR3 region: CASSLRGYEQFF. Here the CDR3 DNA reads TGTGCCAGCAGCTTGCGGGGGTATGAGCAGTTCTTC. Looking up the rest from reference TRBV5-8 and TRBJ2-1 gives the full variable domain: EAGVTQSPTHLIKTRGQQATLRCSPISGHTSVYWYQQALGLGLQFLLWYDEGEERNRGNFPPRFSGRQFPNYSSELNVNALELEDSALYLCASSLRGYEQFFGPGTRLTVL.

Written as DNA, the CDR3 is TGTGCCAGCAGCTTAGAGCAGGGAGGTAATGAAAAACTGTTTTTT. This codes for CASSLEQGGNEKLFF. The chain links TRBV7-6 to TRBJ1-4; TRBD1 is a possible D gene (5 bases). The CDR3 totals 15 residues. Germline V gene lookup returns CDR1 SGHVS and CDR2 FNYEAQ. Trimming shortened V by 1 base and J by 4 bases, and 10 bases separated the two germline ends.

This sequence joins TRBV7-2 and TRBJ1-5; D not certain. V dropped 2 bases and J dropped 6 bases, with 14 bases sitting between them. Germline CDR1 is SGHTA and CDR2 is FQGNSA. The CDR3 covers 15 residues. Written as DNA, the CDR3 is TGTGCCAGCAGCTTAAACGGGGAATGGGCTCAGCCCCAGCATTTT. Encoded protein: CASSLNGEWAQPQHF.

CDR3 coding DNA: TGTGCCAGCTCAACCGGGACAGGGGTCTCCTACGAGCAGTACTTC. Amino acid sequence: CASSTGTGVSYEQYF. The chain uses TRBV18 and TRBJ2-7; 10 bases fit TRBD1. With 5 bases clipped from V and 0 bases from J, the junction kept 4 bases outside the gene matches. The CDR3 extends over 15 amino acids. Germline assignment: CDR1 KGHSH and CDR2 LQKENI.

This clone occurred a few times. The genes are TRBV24-1 and TRBJ2-2; D is unresolved. The CDR3 totals 16 residues. V was trimmed by 0 bases and J by 0 bases, leaving 7 bases between them. Germline CDR1 KGHDR, CDR2 SFDVKD. CDR3 DNA: TGTGCCACCAGTGATTTGTGGGATACGAACACCGGGGAGCTGTTTTTT. Its translation: CATSDLWDTNTGELFF.

This clone was found once. This chain joins TRBV2 and TRBJ2-5; D remains unclear. In germline, CDR1 is SNHLY, CDR2 FYNNEI. The CDR3 length is 12 residues. Deletions cut 2 bases from V and 5 bases from J, with 6 bases between. CDR3: CASSERWETQYF. CDR3 nucleotides: TGTGCCAGCAGTGAAAGGTGGGAGACCCAGTACTTC.

This sequence joins TRBV28 and TRBJ2-2; D call uncertain. CDR1 is MDHEN, CDR2 SYDVKM, per germline. Trimming shortened V by 7 bases and J by 6 bases, and 9 bases separated the two germline ends. The CDR3 runs to 12 residues. CDR3 amino acids: CASNFEPGELFF. In DNA form, the CDR3 reads TGTGCCAGCAACTTCGAGCCCGGGGAGCTGTTTTTT.

V is TRBV4-1 and J is TRBJ2-1; TRBD2 might be the D (6 bases). Germline V gene lookup returns CDR1 MGHRA and CDR2 YSYEKL. The CDR3 has 15 residues. V lost 4 bases and J 4 bases, leaving 14 bases between the germline ends. The CDR3 coding sequence is TGCGCCAGCAGCCTAAACTCGGCGGGATACAATGAGCAGTTCTTC. This sequence encodes CASSLNSAGYNEQFF.

The CDR3, as DNA: TGTGCCAGCACGGACCCCCGGAGGGGTAAACAAGAGACCCAGTACTTC. It translates to CASTDPRRGKQETQYF. The J gene is TRBJ2-5, the V gene TRBV7-8; a possible D gene is TRBD2 (6 bases). CDR1 and CDR2 (germline): SGHVS, FQNEAQ. CDR3 size: 16 residues. Trimming stripped 7 bases from V and 2 bases from J, with 20 bases between.

The chain is built from TRBV7-9 and TRBJ2-1; 10 bases are a match to TRBD1. The CDR3 extends over 15 amino acids. From germline, CDR1 is SEHNR and CDR2 FQNEAQ (reference sequence). The V segment lost 5 bases and the J segment 7 bases; nucleotides outside the gene matches: 8. Here the CDR3 reads CASSAGQGIVNEQFF. CDR3 DNA sequence: TGTGCCAGCAGCGCGGGACAGGGGATAGTGAATGAGCAGTTCTTC.

In this sample, this clone turned up a few times. The gene calls are TRBV7-9 and TRBJ2-7; a weak D match, TRBD2 (5 bases). V was shortened by 5 bases and J by 3 bases, with 11 bases between the two germline ends. This CDR3 region has 13 residues. Germline V gene lookup returns CDR1 SEHNR and CDR2 FQNEAQ (reference sequence). Here the CDR3 DNA reads TGTGCCAGCAGCCCGGCGGGCAACTACGAGCAGTACTTC. It is translated as CASSPAGNYEQYF. Drawing the rest from reference TRBV7-9 and TRBJ2-7, the complete variable domain is DTGVSQNPRHKITKRGQNVTFRCDPISEHNRLYWYRQTLGQGPEFLTYFQNEAQLEKSRLLSDRFSAERPKGSFSTLEIQRTEQGDSAMYLCASSPAGNYEQYFGPGTRLTVT.

The chain couples TRBV19 to TRBJ2-7, with D uncertain. V dropped 3 bases and J dropped 3 bases, with 9 bases sitting between them. Germline loops: CDR1 LNHDA, CDR2 SQIVND (reference sequence). CDR3 length: 13 amino acids. In DNA, the CDR3 is TGTGCCAGTAGTATCGAGGTTCTCTACGAGCAGTACTTC. Protein: CASSIEVLYEQYF.

The chain couples TRBV20-1 to TRBJ2-1; 10 bases match TRBD2. Trimming took 3 bases from V and 9 from J; bases not matched to a gene: 8. Germline assignment: CDR1 DFQATT and CDR2 SNEGSKA (reference sequence). This CDR3 is built from 14 residues. CDR3 coding DNA: TGCAGTGCTAGTCGCGGAGCGGGGGGGGCTGAGCAGTTCTTC. Translation gives CSASRGAGGAEQFF.

This clone was seen a handful of times. The chain couples TRBV29-1 to TRBJ2-2; D not certain. Germline CDR1 is SQVTM and CDR2 is ANQGSEA. Trimming pared 5 bases from V and 0 bases from J, leaving 7 bases between. CDR3 length: 13 amino acids. CDR3 bases: TGCAGCGTTAAGACATCGAACACCGGGGAGCTGTTTTTT. It encodes CSVKTSNTGELFF.